The 21 T cell receptor beta chains in this list originate from one sample, sequenced in a study of shared clonotypes between healthy human individuals (TCRdb year 2020). Library construction relied on the immunoSEQ multiplex PCR assay. TCRdb mirrors the immuneACCESS table, restricted to in-frame sequences. Some clones are absent from its copies; in checked studies, under half trace to an unresolved V gene, and the reason for the others is unknown. The sample data list roughly 220,000 clones, and approximately 70% of these were observed just once. Around 10% of the sample belongs to the ten largest clones. The specimen sequenced was memory CD4+ T cells sorted from blood. The sample's cell subset or site label, in plain terms: CD45RA-negative fraction. The receptors come from a man younger than 45 in good health.

The J gene is TRBJ1-5, the V gene TRBV2; 7 bases are shared with TRBD1. The V gene end was trimmed by 7 bases and the J gene end by 7 bases; junction bases not matched to a gene: 16. Germline CDR1 and CDR2: SNHLY and FYNNEI. The CDR3 is 16 amino acids. Here the CDR3 reads CASNPGTTGQGQPQHF. CDR3 in DNA: TGTGCCAGCAATCCTGGGACGACAGGGCAGGGGCAGCCCCAGCATTTT.

This rearrangement joins TRBV5-1 to TRBJ2-1, with TRBD2 as a possible D gene (6 bases). This CDR3 comprises 15 residues. Germline CDR1 is SGHRS and CDR2 is YFSETQ. Trimming stripped 0 bases from V and 8 bases from J, with 15 bases between. This CDR3 is CASSLDAGSLDEQFF. The CDR3 DNA sequence: TGCGCCAGCAGCTTGGATGCCGGGAGCTTGGATGAGCAGTTCTTC.

The chain is built from TRBV5-1 and TRBJ1-1, with D maybe TRBD1 (5 bases). V lost 3 bases to trimming and J lost 10 bases, with 16 bases between them. This CDR3 has 13 amino acids. Per germline, CDR1 SGHRS and CDR2 YFSETQ. The CDR3 DNA reads as TGCGCCAGCAGCTGGGGTGGAGGGGAGAGAGCTTTCTTT. This encodes CASSWGGGERAFF.

V gene TRBV4-3 combines with J gene TRBJ2-3; 9 positions agree with TRBD2. In germline, CDR1 is LGHNA, CDR2 YSLEER. The trim removed 0 bases at V and 6 bases at J, leaving 7 bases unmatched. The CDR3 length is 16 residues. Here the CDR3 DNA reads TGCGCCAGCAGCCAAGATCGCGGGAGGGCCGGGGATACGCAGTATTTT. This codes for CASSQDRGRAGDTQYF.

The rearrangement links TRBV6-1 to TRBJ2-7, with no clear D. CDR3 length: 14 amino acids. Germline lookup yields CDR1 MNHNS and CDR2 SASEGT. V was shortened by 6 bases and J by 5 bases, with 17 bases between the two germline ends. CDR3: CASSVDPNVHEQYF. CDR3 nucleotide sequence: TGTGCCAGCAGCGTTGACCCTAACGTCCACGAGCAGTACTTC.

The chain uses TRBV18 and TRBJ2-7; D remains unclear. Trimming stripped 3 bases from V and 6 bases from J, with 18 bases between. The CDR3 sequence is 15 residues long. Germline V gives CDR1 KGHSH, CDR2 LQKENI. CDR3 DNA sequence: TGTGCCAGCTCACCGAAGCCAGGTTCCCCCAGCGAGCAGTACTTC. It translates to CASSPKPGSPSEQYF.

This clone was counted only a few times. The rearrangement joins TRBV5-1 to TRBJ2-1; 7 bases fit TRBD1. Germline CDR1 is SGHRS and CDR2 is YFSETQ. CDR3 length: 14 amino acids. V shed 6 bases, J shed 1 base, and the junction held 4 bases outside the gene matches. The CDR3 DNA is TGCGCCAGCACGCCAGGGGGATCCTACAATGAGCAGTTCTTC. It is translated as CASTPGGSYNEQFF.

The rearrangement links TRBV5-4 to TRBJ2-5; D possibly matches TRBD1 or TRBD2 (5 bases each). Germline lookup yields CDR1 SGHNT and CDR2 YYREEE (reference sequence). The CDR3 length is 14 residues. With 4 bases removed from V and 1 base from J, the gap between germline ends came to 11 bases. The CDR3 DNA is TGTGCCAGCAGCATCAGTGGGACCCAAGAGACCCAGTACTTC. Its protein is CASSISGTQETQYF. The entire variable domain, with the rest obtained from reference TRBV5-4 and TRBJ2-5, is as follows: ETGVTQSPTHLIKTRGQQVTLRCSSQSGHNTVSWYQQALGQGPQFIFQYYREEENGRGNFPPRFSGLQFPNYSSELNVNALELDDSALYLCASSISGTQETQYFGPGTRLLVL.

The chain joins TRBV28 to TRBJ2-7; tentative D call: TRBD2 (5 bases). Deletions cut 7 bases from V and 5 bases from J, with 21 bases between. The CDR3 covers 15 residues. CDR1 and CDR2 from the germline V gene are MDHEN and SYDVKM. DNA for the CDR3: TGTGCCAGCACCGATCCACCGGGAATGCCTCACGAGCAGTACTTC. Translated: CASTDPPGMPHEQYF. Full variable domain (remainder filled in from reference TRBV28 and TRBJ2-7): DVKVTQSSRYLVKRTGEKVFLECVQDMDHENMFWYRQDPGLGLRLIYFSYDVKMKEKGDIPEGYSVSREKKERFSLILESASTNQTSMYLCASTDPPGMPHEQYFGPGTRLTVT.

This clone was seen repeatedly, ten times or more. The V and J genes are TRBV29-1 and TRBJ1-4, with D uncertain. The CDR3 is made up of 14 amino acids. Trimming left V 5 bases short and J 0 bases short, with 10 bases between. From germline, CDR1 is SQVTM and CDR2 ANQGSEA. CDR3 sequence (DNA): TGCAGCGTTATCAAGAGTGCAACTAATGAAAAACTGTTTTTT. Its protein is CSVIKSATNEKLFF. Looking up the rest from reference TRBV29-1 and TRBJ1-4 gives the full variable domain: SAVISQKPSRDICQRGTSLTIQCQVDSQVTMMFWYRQQPGQSLTLIATANQGSEATYESGFVIDKFPISRPNLTFSTLTVSNMSPEDSSIYLCSVIKSATNEKLFFGSGTQLSVL.

The chain combines TRBV14 with TRBJ2-7; D is ambiguous. Trimming took 1 base from V and 2 from J, leaving 3 bases between them. The CDR3 spans 12 residues. Germline V gene lookup returns CDR1 SGHDN and CDR2 FVKESK. The chain's CDR3 is CASSQGAYEQYF. CDR3 bases: TGTGCCAGCAGCCAAGGGGCCTACGAGCAGTACTTC.

This clone was observed many times. The J gene is TRBJ2-7, the V gene TRBV4-3; D remains ambiguous. Germline CDR1 is LGHNA and CDR2 is YSLEER. The CDR3 contains 15 residues. V gave up 4 bases and J gave up 5 bases, with 18 bases separating them. CDR3 residues: CASSPRWLGADEQYF. DNA for the CDR3: TGCGCCAGCAGCCCTAGGTGGTTGGGCGCCGACGAGCAGTACTTC.

This clone has more than one count but fewer than ten. The chain employs TRBV10-3 and TRBJ1-2; D gene uncertain. Per the germline V gene, CDR1 is ENHRY and CDR2 is SYGVKD. Trimming removed 4 bases at V and 7 bases at J, with 10 bases between. The CDR3 spans 12 residues. As DNA, the CDR3 is TGTGCCATCAGTGCTGAAGCTGTTGGCTACACCTTC. It translates to CAISAEAVGYTF.

The chain combines TRBV6-4 with TRBJ2-2; possible D gene TRBD1, 5 bases. Germline lookup yields CDR1 MRHNA and CDR2 SNTAGT. This CDR3 comprises 14 residues. Deletions cut 4 bases from V and 1 base from J, with 7 bases between. CDR3 protein: CASSVDRNTGELFF. CDR3 DNA sequence: TGTGCCAGCAGTGTTGACAGGAACACCGGGGAGCTGTTTTTT.

This clone was seen repeatedly, ten times or more. V gene TRBV5-6 combines with J gene TRBJ1-4; D might be TRBD1 (6 bases). The CDR3 extends over 16 amino acids. V lost 2 bases to trimming and J lost 6 bases, with 17 bases between them. Per the germline V gene, CDR1 is SGHDT and CDR2 is YYEEEE. CDR3 nucleotide sequence: TGTGCCAGCAGCTTCCTCAAAGGGGGTGGAGATGAAAAACTGTTTTTT. Translation gives CASSFLKGGGDEKLFF.

This sequence joins TRBV6-5 and TRBJ1-1, with 7 bases fitting TRBD1. The CDR3 runs 14 residues. Germline V lookup: CDR1 MNHEY, CDR2 SVGAGI. The V and J ends lost 7 bases and 3 bases, in that order; junction bases with no gene match: 8. CDR3 residues: CASMLTGSDTEAFF. In DNA form, the CDR3 reads TGTGCCAGCATGTTGACAGGGAGTGACACTGAAGCTTTCTTT.

The chain uses TRBV9 and TRBJ2-1; TRBD2 agrees at 7 bases. CDR3 length: 15 amino acids. The V and J ends lost 1 base and 5 bases, in that order; junction bases with no gene match: 6. CDR1 SGDLS and CDR2 YYNGEE come from the germline V gene. For the CDR3, the DNA is TGTGCCAGCAGCGTAAAGAGCGGGGCTAACAATGAGCAGTTCTTC. Translating gives CASSVKSGANNEQFF.

The chain employs TRBV4-2 and TRBJ2-7; D ambiguous. CDR3 length equals 13 residues. V gave up 3 bases and J gave up 3 bases, with 9 bases separating them. Germline values: CDR1 LGHNA, CDR2 YNFKEQ. CDR3 in DNA: TGTGCCAGCAGCCATCCCGGGTACTACGAGCAGTACTTC. Translating gives CASSHPGYYEQYF.

The chain recombines TRBV6-5 with TRBJ2-7; 9 nucleotides align to TRBD2. Germline V gene lookup returns CDR1 MNHEY and CDR2 SVGAGI. With V trimmed by 6 bases and J by 12 bases, 15 bases remained unmatched. This CDR3 contains 14 residues. CDR3 coding DNA: TGTGCCAGCAGGGAGGGAGTAGCGGGAGCAATTAGGTACTTC. It codes for CASREGVAGAIRYF.

The chain has TRBV9 and TRBJ2-1; 7 nucleotides align to TRBD2. After removal of 0 bases from V and 6 bases from J, the junction contained 12 bases not matched to a gene. Germline CDR1 is SGDLS and CDR2 is YYNGEE. CDR3 length: 17 amino acids. CDR3 coding DNA: TGTGCCAGCAGCGTAGTCGGGAGCGGGGTAGCAGGCAATGAGCAGTTCTTC. Translated: CASSVVGSGVAGNEQFF.

V usage is TRBV4-2 and J usage is TRBJ2-5; D might be TRBD2 (7 bases). There are 15 residues in the CDR3. V lost 4 bases, J lost 5 bases, and 17 bases lay in between. Germline CDR1 is LGHNA and CDR2 is YNFKEQ. CDR3 nucleotides: TGTGCCAGCAGCCGAAGGGAAGGGGGGGACGAGACCCAGTACTTC. Translation gives CASSRREGGDETQYF.